This T cell receptor (beta chain) was sequenced in a study of patients and donors after allogeneic stem cell transplantation. The CDR3 spans 12 residues. Trimming stripped 1 base from V and 5 bases from J, with 5 bases between. CDR1 and CDR2 (germline): SGHTA, FQGNSA. TCRdb redid the calling of the RT-PCR reads with MiXCR, one entry per CDR3 protein. The table shows some 87,000 distinct CDR3 sequences, with approximately 49% occurring only once. The sequence derives from a human donor who was either an allogeneic HSCT recipient or a stem cell or donor lymphocyte infusion donor (not recorded which). It is not recorded whose cells these are; they may come from a transplant donor. The gene calls are TRBV7-2 and TRBJ2-5, with unresolved D. The sequencing sample was made of blood, either unsorted or a sorted T cell fraction (not recorded which). This CDR3 reads CASSLVAETQYF. The CDR3 DNA sequence: TGTGCCAGCAGCTTAGTTGCGGAGACCCAGTACTTC.